The next 25 T cell receptor beta chains were all read from a single sample in a study of control samples from healthy donors and cancer patients. The table came from immunoSEQ multiplex PCR; TCRdb's copy has only in-frame clones and leaves some out. The data show over 90,000 clones, 90% to 95% seen once. Sequences were obtained from blood. These receptors all come from a woman between 18 and 29 years old in good health.

The chain recombines TRBV24-1 with TRBJ2-3; tentative D call: TRBD1 (6 bases). V was clipped by 1 base and J by 5 bases, with 15 bases between them. The CDR3 covers 16 residues. Germline loops: CDR1 KGHDR, CDR2 SFDVKD. CDR3 in amino acids: CATSDFSSQGRDTQYF. The CDR3 nucleotides are TGTGCCACCAGTGATTTCTCTTCACAGGGCAGAGATACGCAGTATTTT.

This clone has just one count. The rearrangement joins TRBV7-3 to TRBJ2-3; no clear D. Germline V CDR1 and CDR2: SGHTA, FQGTGA. V gave up 5 bases and J gave up 6 bases, with 12 bases separating them. CDR3 size: 13 residues. The CDR3 region is CASSPKPGDTQYF. In DNA form, the CDR3 reads TGTGCCAGCAGCCCCAAACCCGGTGATACGCAGTATTTT.

This chain links TRBV5-5 with TRBJ2-7; a possible D gene is TRBD1 (6 bases). The germline CDR1 and CDR2 sequences are SGHKS and YYEKEE (reference sequence). The V gene lost 3 bases and the J gene lost 3 bases, with 22 bases spanning the gap. CDR3 length equals 17 residues. The CDR3 loop is CASSWTYRVQGDYEQYF. In DNA, the CDR3 is TGTGCCAGCAGCTGGACGTATCGGGTACAGGGAGACTACGAGCAGTACTTC.

The CDR3 nucleotides are TGTGCCAGCAGTCCTCTAACAGGGGGCCTCACTGAAGCTTTCTTT. Protein product: CASSPLTGGLTEAFF. The chain combines TRBV6-5 with TRBJ1-1; 9 bases fit TRBD1. CDR1 MNHEY and CDR2 SVGAGI come from the germline V gene. The CDR3 has 15 amino acids. J gave up 4 bases and V 5 bases, and 8 bases lay outside the gene matches.

The gene calls are TRBV12-3 or TRBV12-4 and TRBJ1-6; D unclear. The length of the CDR3 is 13 residues. Trimming cost V 1 base and J 7 bases, with 5 bases left between them. Here the CDR3 reads CASSLDGNSPLHF. The CDR3 DNA follows: TGTGCCAGCAGTTTAGATGGGAATTCACCCCTCCACTTT.

This chain uses TRBV7-2 with TRBJ2-1; D is unclear. CDR3 length: 13 residues. The germline V gene has CDR1 SGHTA and CDR2 FQGNSA. Trimming removed 2 bases at V and 7 bases at J, with 9 bases between. CDR3 DNA sequence: TGTGCCAGCAGCTTAATCGATGGGAATGAGCAGTTCTTC. It is translated as CASSLIDGNEQFF.

The chain links TRBV6-1 to TRBJ2-5; D perhaps matches TRBD1 (6 bases). V was trimmed by 0 bases and J by 2 bases, leaving 13 bases between them. The V gene's germline CDR1 is MNHNS and CDR2 SASEGT. The CDR3 is made up of 16 amino acids. CDR3 residues: CASSEARQVLQETQYF. CDR3 nucleotides: TGTGCCAGCAGTGAAGCAAGACAGGTGCTACAAGAGACCCAGTACTTC.

This sequence joins TRBV19 and TRBJ1-1, with a tentative D call TRBD1 (6 bases). Trimming stripped 9 bases from V and 1 base from J, with 15 bases between. The CDR3 has 14 amino acids. CDR1 and CDR2 from the germline V gene are LNHDA and SQIVND (reference sequence). CDR3 protein: CASRWGAGNTEAFF. Here the CDR3 DNA reads TGTGCCAGCCGTTGGGGGGCAGGGAACACTGAAGCTTTCTTT.

This clone was observed once. The genes are TRBV5-1 and TRBJ2-1; TRBD2 matches 8 bases. Germline assignment: CDR1 SGHRS and CDR2 YFSETQ. There are 16 residues in the CDR3. V dropped 0 bases and J dropped 2; count of bases not matched to a gene: 4. CDR3 in DNA: TGCGCCAGCAGCTTGGGAGGGACTAGTGCCTACAATGAGCAGTTCTTC. It encodes CASSLGGTSAYNEQFF.

This clone was found once. The V and J genes are TRBV5-1 and TRBJ1-3; a possible D gene is TRBD1 (6 bases). Germline lookup yields CDR1 SGHRS and CDR2 YFSETQ. Trimming pared 3 bases from V and 0 bases from J, leaving 13 bases between. The CDR3 loop spans 16 amino acids. DNA of the CDR3: TGCGCCAGCAGCTCCTGGGGGGCCAACTCTGGAAACACCATATATTTT. Protein product: CASSSWGANSGNTIYF.

This chain connects TRBV12-5 to TRBJ2-3; 10 nucleotides line up with TRBD2. The CDR3 has 14 amino acids. Trimming removed 1 base from V and 6 bases from J; junction bases left unmatched: 1. CDR1 and CDR2 from the germline V gene are LGHNT and FRNRAP. CDR3 residues: CASGLEAGGDTQYF. CDR3 DNA sequence: TGTGCTAGTGGTTTGGAAGCGGGGGGGGATACGCAGTATTTT.

The chain employs TRBV20-1 and TRBJ1-1; D unresolved. Germline V lookup: CDR1 DFQATT, CDR2 SNEGSKA (reference sequence). Trimming took 3 bases from V and 1 from J, leaving 3 bases between them. The CDR3 is made up of 11 amino acids. CDR3: CSARSNTEAFF. CDR3 DNA sequence: TGCAGTGCTAGGTCGAACACTGAAGCTTTCTTT.

The rearrangement links TRBV30 to TRBJ1-1; 7 positions agree with TRBD1. V was pared by 1 base and J by 6 bases, with 2 bases of the junction left unmatched. The CDR3 covers 12 residues. Germline V gene sequence: CDR1 GTSNPN, CDR2 SVGIG (reference sequence). CDR3 loop: CAWSDRGPEAFF. The CDR3 nucleotides are TGTGCCTGGAGTGACAGGGGCCCTGAAGCTTTCTTT.

The chain is built from TRBV3-1 (or the pseudogene TRBV3-2) and TRBJ1-4, with D unclear. CDR1 LGHDT and CDR2 YNNKEL come from the germline V gene (reference sequence). The V gene lost 4 bases and the J gene lost 0 bases, with 15 bases spanning the gap. CDR3 size: 17 residues. CDR3 coding DNA: TGTGCCAGCAGCCCGGAGCCCAAAGTTGCAACTAATGAAAAACTGTTTTTT. Amino acid sequence: CASSPEPKVATNEKLFF.

The J gene is TRBJ2-3, the V gene TRBV30; no definite D call. V shed 2 bases and J shed 2 bases, with 5 bases lying between them. From germline, CDR1 is GTSNPN and CDR2 SVGIG (reference sequence). This CDR3 comprises 12 residues. CDR3 amino acids: CAWSSATDTQYF. CDR3 in DNA: TGTGCCTGGAGTAGCGCCACAGATACGCAGTATTTT.

This sequence joins TRBV16 and TRBJ2-3, with 7 nucleotides matching TRBD2. The V and J ends lost 0 bases and 7 bases, in that order; junction bases with no gene match: 16. This CDR3 region has 18 residues. From germline, CDR1 is KGHSY and CDR2 FQNENV. The CDR3 coding sequence is TGTGCCAGCAGCCAATCTCGAGTCGGGGGGTACCCTGGGAATACGCAGTATTTT. Protein sequence: CASSQSRVGGYPGNTQYF. Filled out from reference TRBV16 and TRBJ2-3, the complete variable domain reads GEEVAQTPKHLVRGEGQKAKLYCAPIKGHSYVFWYQQVLKNEFKFLISFQNENVFDETGMPKERFSAKCLPNSPCSLEIQATKLEDSAVYFCASSQSRVGGYPGNTQYFGPGTRLTVL.

This rearrangement joins TRBV7-2 to TRBJ2-5; possible D gene TRBD2, 7 bases. This CDR3 has 17 amino acids. Looked up from germline, CDR1 is SGHTA and CDR2 is FQGNSA. Trimming took off 1 base at V and 2 bases at J, with 17 bases between the two ends. The CDR3: CASSLVSGGGAQETQYF. For the CDR3, the DNA is TGTGCCAGCAGCTTAGTTAGCGGAGGGGGGGCACAAGAGACCCAGTACTTC. The full variable domain, with the rest looked up from reference TRBV7-2 and TRBJ2-5, is GAGVSQSPSNKVTEKGKDVELRCDPISGHTALYWYRQSLGQGLEFLIYFQGNSAPDKSGLPSDRFSAERTGGSVSTLTIQRTQQEDSAVYLCASSLVSGGGAQETQYFGPGTRLLVL.

This clone was found a few times. The chain has TRBV11-2 and TRBJ1-3; D not resolved. The germline V gene has CDR1 SGHAT and CDR2 FQNNGV. The CDR3 sequence is 15 residues long. V was shortened by 5 bases and J by 0 bases, with 11 bases between the two germline ends. The chain's CDR3 is CASSPGPGSGNTIYF. The CDR3 DNA follows: TGTGCCAGCAGCCCCGGGCCTGGCTCTGGAAACACCATATATTTT. The full variable domain, rest sourced from reference TRBV11-2 and TRBJ1-3, is EAGVAQSPRYKIIEKRQSVAFWCNPISGHATLYWYQQILGQGPKLLIQFQNNGVVDDSQLPKDRFSAERLKGVDSTLKIQPAKLEDSAVYLCASSPGPGSGNTIYFGEGSWLTVV.

The chain combines TRBV27 with TRBJ1-1; D not certain. The CDR3 loop spans 13 amino acids. Trimming stripped 6 bases from V and 3 bases from J, with 11 bases between. The germline V gene has CDR1 MNHEY and CDR2 SMNVEV (reference sequence). CDR3 coding DNA: TGTGCCAGCAGCTTCCAGCCTTACACTGAAGCTTTCTTT. It translates to CASSFQPYTEAFF.

This sequence joins TRBV30 and TRBJ2-7; 8 bases map to TRBD1. Germline V CDR1 and CDR2: GTSNPN, SVGIG (reference sequence). The CDR3 has 12 amino acids. With V trimmed by 5 bases and J by 3 bases, 3 bases remained unmatched. CDR3 bases: TGTGCCTGGGGACAGGGCTACTACGAGCAGTACTTC. It yields the protein CAWGQGYYEQYF.

The V gene is TRBV9, the J gene TRBJ2-5, with 7 bases lining up with TRBD2. The CDR3 sequence is 18 residues long. V shed 2 bases and J 0 bases; nucleotides not matched to a gene: 13. In germline, CDR1 is SGDLS, CDR2 YYNGEE. The DNA for the CDR3 is TGTGCCAGCAGCGTTGGGCGGGGAGCGGGGAACTACCAAGAGACCCAGTACTTC. Protein sequence: CASSVGRGAGNYQETQYF.

This chain links TRBV2 with TRBJ1-1; D is undetermined. CDR1 is SNHLY, CDR2 FYNNEI, per germline. V was clipped by 3 bases and J by 7 bases, with 12 bases between them. The CDR3 consists of 13 residues. The CDR3 reads CASSEIAGNEAFF. The CDR3 DNA reads TGTGCCAGCAGTGAGATTGCGGGGAATGAAGCTTTCTTT.

The V call is TRBV6-5, the J call TRBJ2-7, with 12 bases identical to TRBD2. After removal of 5 bases from V and 7 bases from J, the junction contained 6 bases not matched to a gene. In germline, CDR1 is MNHEY, CDR2 SVGAGI. CDR3 length equals 14 residues. The chain's CDR3 is CASSRLAGALEQYF. For the CDR3, the DNA is TGTGCCAGCAGTCGACTAGCGGGAGCTCTGGAGCAGTACTTC.

This clone was seen a single time. The J gene is TRBJ2-3, the V gene TRBV4-1; D unresolved. The germline gives CDR1 MGHRA, CDR2 YSYEKL. The CDR3 length is 12 residues. The V gene lost 0 bases and the J gene lost 5 bases, with 3 bases spanning the gap. CDR3 coding DNA: TGCGCCAGCAGCCAAGAAGGAGATACGCAGTATTTT. Encoded protein: CASSQEGDTQYF.

V usage is TRBV14 and J usage is TRBJ1-3; no reliable D call. The CDR3 spans 17 residues. Germline V gene data show CDR1 as SGHDN and CDR2 as FVKESK. V was clipped by 0 bases and J by 3 bases, with 15 bases between them. Here the CDR3 DNA reads TGTGCCAGCAGCCAAGATAAAAGGAGGATTGATGGAAACACCATATATTTT. Its translation: CASSQDKRRIDGNTIYF.